The TCR beta chain under discussion was sequenced for a study of cytomegalovirus exposure and HLA in healthy donors. About the study: Samples from HLA-typed donors yielded around 79 million unique TCRs in an early data release. Assignment to the Caucasian-associated ancestry cluster applied to 81% of the roughly 400 genotyped donors. Whole-study findings and limits: The authors judged a highly shared variant cluster likely a sequencing artifact.

CDR1 and CDR2 (germline): SGHTA, FQGNSA. The length of the CDR3 is 15 residues. Points on this clone: Its antigen is not identified.

The PCR had 60 Vbeta and 13 Jbeta primers. Produced via immunoSEQ multiplex PCR; TCRdb's table is partial and in-frame only. The table shows 150,000 to 200,000 clones, with about four fifths occurring only once. The rearrangement uses TRBV7-2 and TRBJ2-5, with 11 nucleotides matching TRBD2. The J call is doubtful: the DNA matches TRBJ2-7 better. The receptor's source is a young man in good health and CMV-seronegative. What was sequenced was PBMCs. CDR3 DNA: TGTGCCAGCAGCTCCACTAGCGGGAGAGGATACGAGCAGTACTTC. Translation gives CASSSTSGRGYEQYF.